This section outlines one TCR beta chain sequence together with its context. The antigen is undetermined. Libraries were prepared by immunoSEQ multiplex PCR; TCRdb keeps only in-frame clonotypes and omits some of them. The sample lists more than 60,000 clones; around 90% were seen once. The sample comes from a study of T cell responses to AZD1222 COVID-19 vaccine. For the study at large: Both about-4-week and about-12-week second-dose recipients were combined. Study-wide findings and caveats: At baseline, just 5 or 6 AZD1222 recipients tested seropositive. Clonal diversity was possibly underestimated, and the donors were mostly white British, with more females. Spike-specific TCR breadth and depth both grew after two AZD1222 doses.

The sequence derives from an adult in good health. Sequences were derived from peripheral blood, sampled on day 0 of AZD1222 vaccination.

Here the CDR3 reads CSVEKRQAFF. CDR3 nucleotide sequence: TGCAGCGTTGAAAAACGGCAAGCTTTCTTT. The chain couples TRBV29-1 to TRBJ1-1; D remains unclear. This CDR3 has 10 residues. CDR1 is SQVTM and CDR2 is ANQGSEA in the germline V gene. Deletions cut 2 bases from V and 9 bases from J, with 7 bases between.